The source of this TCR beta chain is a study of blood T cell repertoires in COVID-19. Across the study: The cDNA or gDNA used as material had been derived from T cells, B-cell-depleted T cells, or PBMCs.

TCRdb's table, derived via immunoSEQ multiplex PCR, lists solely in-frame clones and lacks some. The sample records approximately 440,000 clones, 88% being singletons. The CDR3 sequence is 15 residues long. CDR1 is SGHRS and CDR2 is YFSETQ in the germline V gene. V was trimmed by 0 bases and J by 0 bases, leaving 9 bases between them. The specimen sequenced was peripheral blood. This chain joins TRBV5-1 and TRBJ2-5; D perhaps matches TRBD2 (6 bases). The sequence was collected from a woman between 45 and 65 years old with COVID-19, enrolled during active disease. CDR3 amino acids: CASSLGRGYQETQYF. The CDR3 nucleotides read TGCGCCAGCAGCTTGGGCCGGGGGTACCAAGAGACCCAGTACTTC.